The 19 T cell receptor beta chains presented below share a single source sample, sequenced in a study of blood T cell repertoires in COVID-19. Some clones are missing from TCRdb's copy, which holds only in-frame ones; the method was immunoSEQ multiplex PCR. The table records over 110,000 clones, about 91% of them present only once. The specimen sequenced was peripheral blood. The receptor source for this set is a human donor in a cohort sampled during active COVID-19.

The rearrangement uses TRBV2 and TRBJ2-2; 7 bases align to TRBD1. Germline CDR1 SNHLY, CDR2 FYNNEI. V shed 6 bases, J shed 3 bases, and the junction held 16 bases outside the gene matches. CDR3 length equals 18 residues. CDR3 protein: CASSPSPPGQLDTGELFF. CDR3 nucleotides: TGTGCCAGCAGCCCAAGCCCCCCGGGACAGTTAGACACCGGGGAGCTGTTTTTT.

This clone turned up a few times. V gene TRBV4-2 combines with J gene TRBJ2-7, with 8 bases lining up with TRBD2. V trimming: 4 bases; J trimming: 6 bases; junction bases outside the gene matches: 8. This CDR3 comprises 14 residues. The germline CDR1 and CDR2 sequences are LGHNA and YNFKEQ. Here the CDR3 reads CASSPRAGGGEQYF. In DNA, the CDR3 is TGTGCCAGCAGCCCCCGGGCGGGGGGAGGCGAGCAGTACTTC.

The chain combines TRBV7-9 with TRBJ2-3; the match to TRBD2 covers 11 bases. CDR3 length: 13 residues. Germline loops: CDR1 SEHNR, CDR2 FQNEAQ (reference sequence). The trim removed 11 bases at V and 2 bases at J, leaving 3 bases unmatched. CDR3 residues: CAAGLADTDTQYF. DNA of the CDR3: TGTGCCGCGGGACTAGCGGACACAGATACGCAGTATTTT.

The chain uses TRBV7-2 and TRBJ2-7; TRBD2 agrees at 7 bases. V trimming: 3 bases; J trimming: 3 bases; junction bases outside the gene matches: 8. This CDR3 has 15 residues. The germline V gene has CDR1 SGHTA and CDR2 FQGNSA. The CDR3: CASSFGVGGYYEQYF. The CDR3 DNA follows: TGTGCCAGCAGCTTTGGTGTCGGGGGGTACTACGAGCAGTACTTC.

V is TRBV6-1 and J is TRBJ1-5; D gene unclear. From germline, CDR1 is MNHNS and CDR2 SASEGT. The ends were cut back, 0 bases at V and 6 bases at J, with 12 bases in the middle. This CDR3 has 15 amino acids. CDR3 region: CASSEAARRAQPQHF. The CDR3, as DNA: TGTGCCAGCAGTGAAGCCGCACGGAGGGCTCAGCCCCAGCATTTT.

This chain links TRBV24-1 with TRBJ2-5; no reliable D call. V was clipped by 5 bases and J by 1 base, with 4 bases between them. The CDR3 loop spans 12 amino acids. The germline CDR1 and CDR2 sequences are KGHDR and SFDVKD. CDR3 bases: TGTGCCACCAGTGTCGGCCAAGAGACCCAGTACTTC. Encoded protein: CATSVGQETQYF.

Regarding this clone: Other nucleotide sequences in the sample specify the same CDR3. J is TRBJ1-2 and V is TRBV5-1, with D tentatively TRBD1 (5 bases). V lost 0 bases and J lost 4, with 7 bases in between. The CDR3 has 13 amino acids. The germline V gene has CDR1 SGHRS and CDR2 YFSETQ. CDR3 in amino acids: CASSLEGVYGYTF. The DNA of the CDR3 is TGCGCCAGCAGCTTGGAAGGGGTCTATGGCTACACCTTC.

This chain uses TRBV7-8 with TRBJ2-7; 11 nucleotides align to TRBD2. CDR3 length: 14 amino acids. Unmatched junction bases numbered 10, after V lost 5 bases and J lost 10 bases. CDR1 and CDR2 from the germline V gene are SGHVS and FQNEAQ. The CDR3 nucleotides are TGTGCCAGCAGCCATACCGGGACTAGCGGCCAACAGTACTTC. It is translated as CASSHTGTSGQQYF.

This chain links TRBV7-2 with TRBJ2-1; 11 nucleotides agree with TRBD2. The V gene's germline CDR1 is SGHTA and CDR2 FQGNSA. CDR3 length equals 16 residues. V shed 6 bases and J 4 bases; nucleotides not matched to a gene: 8. This CDR3 reads CASSLTSGDTYNEQFF. In DNA, the CDR3 is TGTGCCAGCAGTTTGACTAGCGGGGATACATACAATGAGCAGTTCTTC.

This chain joins TRBV19 and TRBJ1-5, with D unresolved. The CDR3 length is 16 residues. CDR1 and CDR2 from the germline V gene are LNHDA and SQIVND (reference sequence). V was cut by 1 base and J by 1 base, with 11 bases left in between. CDR3 protein: CASSIVIRLSNQPQHF. The DNA of the CDR3 is TGTGCCAGTAGTATAGTTATCCGGTTGAGCAATCAGCCCCAGCATTTT.

The J gene is TRBJ2-7, the V gene TRBV12-3 or TRBV12-4; no firm D call. Deletions cut 8 bases from V and 1 base from J, with 12 bases between. CDR3 length: 13 amino acids. DNA for the CDR3: TGTGCCAGCGGTTCATTGCGATCCTACGAGCAGTACTTC. It specifies CASGSLRSYEQYF.

The CDR3 protein is CASRGNRGTKSGNTIYF. The CDR3 coding sequence is TGTGCCAGCAGAGGGAACAGGGGAACGAAATCTGGAAACACCATATATTTT. The rearrangement joins TRBV27 to TRBJ1-3; 7 positions match TRBD1. With V trimmed by 6 bases and J by 1 base, 12 bases remained unmatched. Germline CDR1 and CDR2: MNHEY and SMNVEV (reference sequence). The CDR3 runs 17 residues.

The V gene is TRBV2, the J gene TRBJ2-3, with D hard to call. The ends were cut back, 2 bases at V and 3 bases at J, with 12 bases in the middle. CDR1 is SNHLY, CDR2 FYNNEI, per germline. The CDR3 runs to 15 residues. CDR3: CASSETPVETDTQYF. As DNA, the CDR3 is TGTGCCAGCAGTGAAACCCCGGTTGAAACAGATACGCAGTATTTT.

The rearrangement links TRBV3-1 (or the pseudogene TRBV3-2) to TRBJ2-1; possible D gene TRBD1, 5 bases. CDR3 length: 15 amino acids. V shed 1 base and J shed 8 bases, with 15 bases lying between them. CDR1 is LGHDT and CDR2 is YNNKEL in the germline V gene (reference sequence). This chain's CDR3 is CASSQVGQGGYEQFF. DNA of the CDR3: TGTGCCAGCAGCCAAGTAGGTCAGGGTGGCTATGAGCAGTTCTTC.

This rearrangement joins TRBV27 to TRBJ2-2; D might be TRBD1 (5 bases). The V and J ends lost 0 bases and 5 bases respectively, with 10 bases between them. Germline CDR1 reads MNHEY; CDR2 reads SMNVEV (reference sequence). This CDR3 has 15 amino acids. CDR3 sequence reads: CASSLSVGVTGELFF. CDR3 in DNA: TGTGCCAGCAGTTTATCGGTAGGGGTTACCGGGGAGCTGTTTTTT.

The V gene is TRBV7-9, the J gene TRBJ2-1, with 7 bases identical to TRBD1. The CDR3 is 16 amino acids. V trimming: 3 bases; J trimming: 4 bases; junction bases outside the gene matches: 9. The germline V gene has CDR1 SEHNR and CDR2 FQNEAQ (reference sequence). CDR3 nucleotides: TGTGCCAGCAGCTTCCTCGACAGGGTTGGGTACAATGAGCAGTTCTTC. It encodes CASSFLDRVGYNEQFF.

The chain carries TRBV5-1 and TRBJ1-3; D is undetermined. The CDR3 extends over 16 amino acids. V was shortened by 0 bases and J by 0 bases, with 10 bases between the two germline ends. CDR1 and CDR2 (germline): SGHRS, YFSETQ. In DNA form, the CDR3 reads TGCGCCAGCAGCTTGGCCTATCTACGCTCTGGAAACACCATATATTTT. Amino acid sequence: CASSLAYLRSGNTIYF.

CDR3 in DNA: TGCAGCGTTCACCAAAGGGACAGGGGGAACTATGGCTACACCTTC. Translation gives CSVHQRDRGNYGYTF. The genes are TRBV29-1 and TRBJ1-2, with 11 positions matching TRBD1. The CDR3 loop spans 15 amino acids. With 5 bases clipped from V and 2 bases from J, the junction kept 7 bases outside the gene matches. Germline-derived CDR1 and CDR2 are SQVTM and ANQGSEA.

This clone was recorded a few times. The chain combines TRBV7-9 with TRBJ1-5; 7 nucleotides match TRBD1. Trimming removed 5 bases from V and 3 bases from J; junction bases left unmatched: 4. This CDR3 is built from 14 residues. The germline CDR1 and CDR2 sequences are SEHNR and FQNEAQ (reference sequence). The CDR3 loop is CASSIGGYNQPQHF. CDR3 coding DNA: TGTGCCAGCAGCATAGGGGGCTACAATCAGCCCCAGCATTTT.